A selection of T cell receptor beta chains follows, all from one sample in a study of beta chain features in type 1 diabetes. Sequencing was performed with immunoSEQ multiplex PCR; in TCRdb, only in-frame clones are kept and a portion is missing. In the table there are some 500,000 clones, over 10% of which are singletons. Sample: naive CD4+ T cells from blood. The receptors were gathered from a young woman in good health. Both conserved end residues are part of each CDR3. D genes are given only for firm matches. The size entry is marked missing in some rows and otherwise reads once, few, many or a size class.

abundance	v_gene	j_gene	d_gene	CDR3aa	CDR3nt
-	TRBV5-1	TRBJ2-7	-	CASSLEYEQYF	TGCGCCAGCAGCTTGGAATACGAGCAGTACTTC
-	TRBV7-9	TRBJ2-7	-	CASSLTTYEQYF	TGTGCCAGCAGCCTAACCACCTACGAGCAGTACTTC
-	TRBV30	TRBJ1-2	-	CAWRRRGTGGAPYGYTF	TGTGCCTGGAGGCGAAGGGGGACGGGGGGCGCCCCGTATGGCTACACCTTC
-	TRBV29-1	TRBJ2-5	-	CSVARVQGETQYF	TGCAGCGTTGCGAGGGTACAAGGAGAGACCCAGTACTTC
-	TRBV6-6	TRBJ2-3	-	CASGDRFADTQYF	TGTGCCAGCGGAGACAGGTTCGCAGATACGCAGTATTTT
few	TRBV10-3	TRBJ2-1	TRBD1	CAIGLTGTGNNEQFF	TGTGCCATCGGCCTTACCGGGACAGGGAACAATGAGCAGTTCTTC
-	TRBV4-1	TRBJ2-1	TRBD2	CASSQAFGTSAYNEQFF	TGCGCCAGCAGCCAAGCGTTCGGGACTAGCGCCTACAATGAGCAGTTCTTC
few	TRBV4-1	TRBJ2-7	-	CATHHEQYF	TGCGCCACCCATCACGAGCAGTACTTC
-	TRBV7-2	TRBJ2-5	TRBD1	CASSLATGWETQYF	TGTGCCAGCAGCTTAGCGACAGGGTGGGAGACCCAGTACTTC
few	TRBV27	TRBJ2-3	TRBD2	CASIPWASGASTDTQYF	TGTGCCAGCATCCCGTGGGCTAGCGGGGCTAGCACAGATACGCAGTATTTT
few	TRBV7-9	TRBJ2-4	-	CASSLAAGYNIQYF	TGTGCCAGCAGCTTAGCTGCAGGGTACAACATTCAGTACTTC
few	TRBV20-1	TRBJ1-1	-	CSVLRLAEAFF	TGCAGTGTTCTCCGTCTGGCTGAAGCTTTCTTT
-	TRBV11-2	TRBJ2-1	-	CASSSGRVYNEQFF	TGTGCCAGCAGCTCGGGAAGGGTCTACAATGAGCAGTTCTTC
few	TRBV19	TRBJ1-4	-	CDTSEGFREKLFF	TGTGACACCTCCGAAGGGTTTAGAGAAAAACTGTTTTTT
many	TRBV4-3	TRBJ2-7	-	CASSQEYGPRNEQYF	TGCGCCAGCAGCCAAGAATATGGGCCCCGGAACGAGCAGTACTTC
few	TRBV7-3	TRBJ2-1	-	CASSSQGDNEQFF	TGTGCCAGCAGCTCTCAGGGAGACAATGAGCAGTTCTTC
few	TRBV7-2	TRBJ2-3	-	CASSLWGTDTQYF	TGTGCCAGCAGCTTATGGGGAACAGATACGCAGTATTTT
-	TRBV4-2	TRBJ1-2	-	CASSQGSTTTNYGYTF	TGTGCCAGCAGCCAAGGCTCAACGACGACTAACTATGGCTACACCTTC
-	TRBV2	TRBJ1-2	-	CASNQVGEVNGYTF	TGTGCCAGCAATCAGGTCGGGGAGGTCAATGGCTACACCTTC
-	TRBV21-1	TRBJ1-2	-	CASRQGGMGYGYGYTF	TGTGCCAGCAGACAGGGAGGAATGGGCTATGGCTATGGCTACACCTTC
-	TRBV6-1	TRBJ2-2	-	CASRVSLTNTGELFF	TGTGCCAGCCGGGTATCCCTAACGAACACCGGGGAGCTGTTTTTT
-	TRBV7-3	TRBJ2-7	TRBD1	CASSRRQGDGEQYF	TGTGCCAGCAGCCGTCGACAGGGCGACGGCGAGCAGTACTTC
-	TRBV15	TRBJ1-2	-	CATSRDLGGYTF	TGTGCCACCAGCAGAGATTTGGGCGGCTACACCTTC
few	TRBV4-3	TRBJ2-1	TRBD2	CASSQAASGASYNEQFF	TGCGCCAGCAGCCAAGCCGCTAGCGGGGCCTCCTACAATGAGCAGTTCTTC
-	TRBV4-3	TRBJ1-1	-	CASSLATPAEVAFF	TGCGCCAGCAGCCTCGCAACGCCGGCTGAGGTTGCTTTCTTT
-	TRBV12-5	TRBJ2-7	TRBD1	CASGSRQWTGSPEEQYF	TGTGCTAGTGGTTCCCGCCAATGGACAGGGAGCCCCGAGGAGCAGTACTTC
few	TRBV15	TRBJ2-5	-	CATSNRAGRETQYF	TGTGCCACCAGCAATCGGGCCGGGCGGGAGACCCAGTACTTC
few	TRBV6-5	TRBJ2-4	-	CASSKGGTAKNIQYF	TGTGCCAGCAGCAAGGGGGGTACCGCCAAAAACATTCAGTACTTC
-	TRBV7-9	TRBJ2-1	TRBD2	CASSLGTSGYNEQFF	TGTGCCAGCAGCTTAGGGACTAGCGGATACAATGAGCAGTTCTTC
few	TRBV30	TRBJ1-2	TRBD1	CAWRGQGYGYTF	TGTGCCTGGAGGGGACAGGGCTATGGCTACACCTTC
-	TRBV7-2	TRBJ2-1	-	CASSLEGRRNEQFF	TGTGCCAGCAGCTTAGAAGGGCGCCGCAATGAGCAGTTCTTC
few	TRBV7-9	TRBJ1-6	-	CATARGTSPLHF	TGTGCCACGGCCCGGGGGACTTCACCCCTCCACTTT
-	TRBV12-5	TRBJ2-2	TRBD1	CASGFNRGPNTGELFF	TGTGCTAGTGGTTTCAACAGGGGTCCGAACACCGGGGAGCTGTTTTTT
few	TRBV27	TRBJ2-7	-	CASSLADSYEQYF	TGTGCCAGCAGTTTAGCAGATTCCTACGAGCAGTACTTC
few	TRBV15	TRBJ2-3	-	CATSIPGVSTDTQYF	TGTGCCACCAGCATCCCAGGGGTTAGCACAGATACGCAGTATTTT
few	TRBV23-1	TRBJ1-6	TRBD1	CASSQTPTGVNSPLHF	TGCGCCAGCAGTCAAACCCCGACAGGGGTCAATTCACCCCTCCACTTT
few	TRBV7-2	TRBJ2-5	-	CASSLSSGTVRGTQYF	TGTGCCAGCAGCTTATCCTCCGGGACCGTCAGGGGGACCCAGTACTTC
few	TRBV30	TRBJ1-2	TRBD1	CAWRQGQGGYTF	TGTGCCTGGAGACAGGGGCAGGGTGGCTACACCTTC
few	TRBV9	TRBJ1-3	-	CASSVSSYSGNTIYF	TGTGCCAGCAGCGTGAGTTCGTACTCTGGAAACACCATATATTTT
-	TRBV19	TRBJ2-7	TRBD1	CASSVRGMGVNEQYF	TGTGCCAGTAGCGTCAGGGGGATGGGCGTCAACGAGCAGTACTTC
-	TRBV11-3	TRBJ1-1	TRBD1	CASSSAGQGNTEAFF	TGTGCCAGCAGCTCAGCGGGACAGGGGAACACTGAAGCTTTCTTT
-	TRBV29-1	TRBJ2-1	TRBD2	CSVGALAANNEQFF	TGCAGCGTTGGAGCACTAGCGGCAAACAATGAGCAGTTCTTC
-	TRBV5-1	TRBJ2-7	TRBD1	CASSQGQGNEQYF	TGCGCCAGCAGCCAGGGACAGGGGAACGAGCAGTACTTC
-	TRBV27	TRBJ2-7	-	CASSPRGMEQYF	TGTGCCAGCAGTCCCAGGGGAATGGAGCAGTACTTC
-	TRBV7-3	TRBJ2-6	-	CASSSRSPGANVLTF	TGTGCCAGCAGCTCCCGGAGCCCTGGGGCCAACGTCCTGACTTTC
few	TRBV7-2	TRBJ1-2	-	CASTKYGAGYTF	TGTGCCAGCACCAAATACGGGGCCGGCTACACCTTC
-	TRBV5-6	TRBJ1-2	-	CASRHRILGNYGYTF	TGTGCCAGCAGGCATAGGATCCTGGGGAACTATGGCTACACCTTC
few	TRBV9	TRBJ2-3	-	CASSGPGDTQYF	TGTGCCAGCAGCGGCCCTGGGGATACGCAGTATTTT
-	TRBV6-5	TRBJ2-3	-	CASRQSLQNSDTQYF	TGTGCCAGCAGACAGAGCCTACAGAACTCAGATACGCAGTATTTT
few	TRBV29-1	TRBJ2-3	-	CSASATLGGDTQYF	TGCAGCGCCTCGGCTACTCTTGGGGGGGATACGCAGTATTTT
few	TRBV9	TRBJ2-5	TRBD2	CASSATRGAGGKLGTQYF	TGTGCCAGCAGCGCAACCCGTGGGGCGGGAGGAAAATTGGGGACCCAGTACTTC
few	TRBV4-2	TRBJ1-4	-	CASSQTATNEKLFF	TGTGCCAGCAGCCAGACAGCAACTAATGAAAAACTGTTTTTT
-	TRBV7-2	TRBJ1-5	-	CASSLEGGPNQPQHF	TGTGCCAGCAGCTTAGAAGGGGGGCCCAATCAGCCCCAGCATTTT
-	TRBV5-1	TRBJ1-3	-	CASSLGGAGGNTIYF	TGCGCCAGCAGCTTGGGAGGGGCCGGTGGAAACACCATATATTTT
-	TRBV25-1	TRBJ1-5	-	CASSELGGSNQPQHF	TGTGCCAGCAGTGAACTTGGGGGTAGCAATCAGCCCCAGCATTTT
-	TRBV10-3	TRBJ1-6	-	CAISESRENSPLHF	TGTGCCATCAGTGAGTCAAGGGAAAATTCACCCCTCCACTTT
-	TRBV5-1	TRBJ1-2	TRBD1	CASSMGQRSGYTF	TGCGCCAGCAGCATGGGACAGCGAAGTGGCTACACCTTC
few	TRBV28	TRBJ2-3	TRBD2	CASSRGGGTDTQYF	TGTGCCAGCAGTCGCGGGGGAGGCACAGATACGCAGTATTTT